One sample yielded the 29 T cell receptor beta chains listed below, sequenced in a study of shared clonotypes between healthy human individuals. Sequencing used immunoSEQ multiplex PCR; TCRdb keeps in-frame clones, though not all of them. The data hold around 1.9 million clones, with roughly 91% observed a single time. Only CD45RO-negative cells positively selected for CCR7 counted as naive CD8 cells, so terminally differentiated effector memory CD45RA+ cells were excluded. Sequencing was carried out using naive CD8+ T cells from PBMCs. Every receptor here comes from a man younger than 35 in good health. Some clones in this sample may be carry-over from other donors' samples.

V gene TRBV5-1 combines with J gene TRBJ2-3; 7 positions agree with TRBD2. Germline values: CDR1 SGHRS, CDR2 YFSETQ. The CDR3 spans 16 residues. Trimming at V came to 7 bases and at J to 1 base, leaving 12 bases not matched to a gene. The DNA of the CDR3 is TGCGCCAGCCTAGGGGCGGGAGTGGAGGGCACAGATACGCAGTATTTT. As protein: CASLGAGVEGTDTQYF.

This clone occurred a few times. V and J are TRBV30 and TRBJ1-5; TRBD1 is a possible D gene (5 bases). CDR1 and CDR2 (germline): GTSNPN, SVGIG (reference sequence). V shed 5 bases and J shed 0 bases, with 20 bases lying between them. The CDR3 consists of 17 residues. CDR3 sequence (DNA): TGTGCCTGGTCTCCCTCGACAGCGGGCGATAGCAATCAGCCCCAGCATTTT. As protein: CAWSPSTAGDSNQPQHF.

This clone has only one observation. This CDR3 is CAISEPWTVHTGELFF. CDR3 bases: TGTGCCATCAGTGAGCCCTGGACGGTCCACACCGGGGAGCTGTTTTTT. The rearrangement uses TRBV10-3 and TRBJ2-2; D is uncertain. Germline V gene data show CDR1 as ENHRY and CDR2 as SYGVKD. Trimming removed 2 bases from V and 3 bases from J, with 13 bases in between. The length of the CDR3 is 16 residues.

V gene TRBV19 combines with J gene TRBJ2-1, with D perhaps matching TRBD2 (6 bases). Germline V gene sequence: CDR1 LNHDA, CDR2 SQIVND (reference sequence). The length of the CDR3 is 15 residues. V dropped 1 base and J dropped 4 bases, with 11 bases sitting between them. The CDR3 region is CASSIAAGKYNEQFF. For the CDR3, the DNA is TGTGCCAGTAGTATAGCGGCGGGGAAGTACAATGAGCAGTTCTTC.

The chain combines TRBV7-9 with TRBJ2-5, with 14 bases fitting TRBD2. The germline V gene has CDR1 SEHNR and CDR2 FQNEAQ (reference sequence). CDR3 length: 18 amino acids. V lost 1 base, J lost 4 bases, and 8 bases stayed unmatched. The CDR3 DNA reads TGTGCCAGCAGCTTAGGAGGGACTAGCGGGAGTCGGGGAGAGACCCAGTACTTC. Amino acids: CASSLGGTSGSRGETQYF. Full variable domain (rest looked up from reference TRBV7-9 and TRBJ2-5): DTGVSQNPRHKITKRGQNVTFRCDPISEHNRLYWYRQTLGQGPEFLTYFQNEAQLEKSRLLSDRFSAERPKGSFSTLEIQRTEQGDSAMYLCASSLGGTSGSRGETQYFGPGTRLLVL.

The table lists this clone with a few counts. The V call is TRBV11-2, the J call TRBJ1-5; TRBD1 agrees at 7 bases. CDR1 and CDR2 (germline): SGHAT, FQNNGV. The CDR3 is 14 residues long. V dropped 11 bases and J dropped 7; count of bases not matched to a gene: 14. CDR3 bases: TGTGCCTCCCAGCTGACAGGGATCGGGCAGCCCCAGCATTTT. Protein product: CASQLTGIGQPQHF.

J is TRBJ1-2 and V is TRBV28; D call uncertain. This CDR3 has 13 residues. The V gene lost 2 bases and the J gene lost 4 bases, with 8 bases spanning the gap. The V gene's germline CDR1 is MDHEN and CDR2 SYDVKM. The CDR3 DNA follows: TGTGCCAGCAGTTTAGAGTCTTTCTATGGCTACACCTTC. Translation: CASSLESFYGYTF.

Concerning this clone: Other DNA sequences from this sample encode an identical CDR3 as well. The chain's CDR3 is CASSVVPHEQFF. The DNA for the CDR3 is TGTGCCAGCAGCGTAGTACCGCATGAGCAGTTCTTC. The chain joins TRBV9 to TRBJ2-1, with D uncertain. V shed 0 bases and J shed 8 bases, with 6 bases lying between them. CDR1 and CDR2 (germline): SGDLS, YYNGEE. This CDR3 has 12 residues.

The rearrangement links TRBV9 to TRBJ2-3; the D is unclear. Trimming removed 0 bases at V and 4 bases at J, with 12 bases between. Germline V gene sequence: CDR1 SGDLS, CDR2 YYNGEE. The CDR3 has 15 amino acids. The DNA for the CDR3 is TGTGCCAGCAGCGTAGATGAGAGGATAGCAGATACGCAGTATTTT. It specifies CASSVDERIADTQYF.

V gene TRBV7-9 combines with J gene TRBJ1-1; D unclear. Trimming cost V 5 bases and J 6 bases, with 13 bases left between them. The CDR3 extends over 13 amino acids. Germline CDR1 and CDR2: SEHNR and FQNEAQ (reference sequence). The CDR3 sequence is CASSPVLSAEAFF. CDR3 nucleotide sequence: TGTGCCAGCAGCCCGGTTTTATCGGCTGAAGCTTTCTTT.

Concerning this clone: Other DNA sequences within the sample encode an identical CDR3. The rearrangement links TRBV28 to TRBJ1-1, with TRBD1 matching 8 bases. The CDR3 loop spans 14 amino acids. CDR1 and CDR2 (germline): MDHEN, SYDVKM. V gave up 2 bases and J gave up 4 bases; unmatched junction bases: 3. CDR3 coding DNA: TGTGCCAGCAGTTTAACAGGGGGTGGCACTGAAGCTTTCTTT. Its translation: CASSLTGGGTEAFF.

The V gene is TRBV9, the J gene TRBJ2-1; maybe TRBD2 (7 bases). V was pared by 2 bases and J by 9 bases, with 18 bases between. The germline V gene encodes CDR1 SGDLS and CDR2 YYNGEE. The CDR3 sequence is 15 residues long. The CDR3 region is CASSVGGAGASEQFF. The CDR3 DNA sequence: TGTGCCAGCAGCGTTGGGGGCGCGGGGGCAAGTGAGCAGTTCTTC.

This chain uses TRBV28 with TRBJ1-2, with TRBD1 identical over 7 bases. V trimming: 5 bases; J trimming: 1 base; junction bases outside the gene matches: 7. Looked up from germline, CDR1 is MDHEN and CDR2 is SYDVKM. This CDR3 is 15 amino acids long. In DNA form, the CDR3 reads TGTGCCAGCAGTCCGACGGACAGGTTTAACTATGGCTACACCTTC. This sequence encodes CASSPTDRFNYGYTF.

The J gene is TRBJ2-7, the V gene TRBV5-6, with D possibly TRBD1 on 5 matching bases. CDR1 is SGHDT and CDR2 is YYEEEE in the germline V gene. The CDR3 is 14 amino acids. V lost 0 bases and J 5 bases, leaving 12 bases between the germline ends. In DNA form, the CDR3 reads TGTGCCAGCAGCTTGGGGGCCCAGGGCAACGAGCAGTACTTC. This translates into CASSLGAQGNEQYF.

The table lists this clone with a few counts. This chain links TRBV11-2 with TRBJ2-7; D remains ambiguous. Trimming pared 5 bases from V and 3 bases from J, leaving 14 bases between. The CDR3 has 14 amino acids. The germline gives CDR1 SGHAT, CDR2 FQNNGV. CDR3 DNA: TGTGCCAGCAGCATAAGTCCTGACGGCTACGAGCAGTACTTC. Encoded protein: CASSISPDGYEQYF.

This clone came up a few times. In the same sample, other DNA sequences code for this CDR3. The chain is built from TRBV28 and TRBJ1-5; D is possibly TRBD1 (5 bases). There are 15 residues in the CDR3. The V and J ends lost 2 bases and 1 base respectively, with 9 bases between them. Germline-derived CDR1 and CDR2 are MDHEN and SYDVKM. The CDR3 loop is CASSLQGGSNQPQHF. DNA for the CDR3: TGTGCCAGCAGTTTACAGGGAGGAAGCAATCAGCCCCAGCATTTT.

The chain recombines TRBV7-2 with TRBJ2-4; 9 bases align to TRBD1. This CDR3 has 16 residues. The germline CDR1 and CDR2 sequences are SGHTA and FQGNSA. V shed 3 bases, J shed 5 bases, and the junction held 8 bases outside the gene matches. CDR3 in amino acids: CASSFYRDRAENIQYF. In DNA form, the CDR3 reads TGTGCCAGCAGCTTTTACCGGGACAGGGCAGAAAACATTCAGTACTTC.

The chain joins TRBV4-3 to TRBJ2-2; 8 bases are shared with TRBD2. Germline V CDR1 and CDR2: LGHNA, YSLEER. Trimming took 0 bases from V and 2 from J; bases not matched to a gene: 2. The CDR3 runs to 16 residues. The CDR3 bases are TGCGCCAGCAGCCAAGATACTAGCGGAAACACCGGGGAGCTGTTTTTT. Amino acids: CASSQDTSGNTGELFF.

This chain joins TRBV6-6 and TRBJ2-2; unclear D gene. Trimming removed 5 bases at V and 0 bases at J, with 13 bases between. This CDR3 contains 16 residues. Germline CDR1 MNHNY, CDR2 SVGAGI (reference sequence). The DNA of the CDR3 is TGTGCCAGCAGTCTCCGCCCTGGGGCGAACACCGGGGAGCTGTTTTTT. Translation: CASSLRPGANTGELFF.

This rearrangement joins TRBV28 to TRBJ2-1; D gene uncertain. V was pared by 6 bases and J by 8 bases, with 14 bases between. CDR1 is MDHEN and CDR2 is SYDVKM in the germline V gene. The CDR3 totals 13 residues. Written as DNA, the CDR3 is TGTGCCAGCAGCATACGGTATATGTATGAGCAGTTCTTC. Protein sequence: CASSIRYMYEQFF.

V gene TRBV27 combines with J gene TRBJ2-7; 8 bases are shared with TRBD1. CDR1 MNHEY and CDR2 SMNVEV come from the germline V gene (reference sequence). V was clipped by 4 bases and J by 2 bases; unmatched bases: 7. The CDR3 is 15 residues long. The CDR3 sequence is CASSWRQGRPYEQYF. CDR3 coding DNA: TGTGCCAGCAGTTGGCGACAGGGGCGTCCCTACGAGCAGTACTTC.

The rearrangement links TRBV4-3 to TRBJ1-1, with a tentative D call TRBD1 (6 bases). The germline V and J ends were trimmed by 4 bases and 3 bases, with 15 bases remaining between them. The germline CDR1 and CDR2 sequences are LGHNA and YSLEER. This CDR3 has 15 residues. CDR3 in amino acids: CASSPHTGSDTEAFF. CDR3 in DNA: TGCGCCAGCAGCCCACACACAGGGTCGGACACTGAAGCTTTCTTT.

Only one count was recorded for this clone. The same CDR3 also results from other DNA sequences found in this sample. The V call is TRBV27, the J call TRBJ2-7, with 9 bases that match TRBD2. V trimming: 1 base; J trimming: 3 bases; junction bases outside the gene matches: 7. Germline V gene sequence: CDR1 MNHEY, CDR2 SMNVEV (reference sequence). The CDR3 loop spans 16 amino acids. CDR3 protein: CASSLLGGRGSYEQYF. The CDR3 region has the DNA TGTGCCAGCAGTTTATTAGGCGGGAGGGGAAGCTACGAGCAGTACTTC.

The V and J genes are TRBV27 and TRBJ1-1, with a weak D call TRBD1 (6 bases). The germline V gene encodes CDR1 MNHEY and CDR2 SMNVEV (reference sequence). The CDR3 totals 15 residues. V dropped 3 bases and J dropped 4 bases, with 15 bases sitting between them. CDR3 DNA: TGTGCCAGCAGTTTCCGGGACACCCCCCGCACTGAAGCTTTCTTT. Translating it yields CASSFRDTPRTEAFF.

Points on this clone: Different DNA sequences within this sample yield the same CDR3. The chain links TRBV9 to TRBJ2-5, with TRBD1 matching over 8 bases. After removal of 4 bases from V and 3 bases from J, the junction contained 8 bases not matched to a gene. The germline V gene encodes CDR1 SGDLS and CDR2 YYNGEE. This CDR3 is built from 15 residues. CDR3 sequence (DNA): TGTGCCAGCAGCACCCGACAGGGGTCAGAAGAGACCCAGTACTTC. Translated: CASSTRQGSEETQYF.

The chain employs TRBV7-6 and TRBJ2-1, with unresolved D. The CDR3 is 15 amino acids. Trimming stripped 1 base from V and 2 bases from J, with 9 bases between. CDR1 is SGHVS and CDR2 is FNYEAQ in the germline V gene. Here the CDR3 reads CASSLDVDPYNEQFF. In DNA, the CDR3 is TGTGCCAGCAGCTTAGATGTGGATCCCTACAATGAGCAGTTCTTC.

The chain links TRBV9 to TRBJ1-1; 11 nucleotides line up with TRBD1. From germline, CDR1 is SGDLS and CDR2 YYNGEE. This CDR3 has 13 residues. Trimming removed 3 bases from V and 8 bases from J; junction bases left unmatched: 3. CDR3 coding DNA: TGTGCCAGCAGCGGACGGGACAGGGGGGAAGCTTTCTTT. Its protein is CASSGRDRGEAFF.

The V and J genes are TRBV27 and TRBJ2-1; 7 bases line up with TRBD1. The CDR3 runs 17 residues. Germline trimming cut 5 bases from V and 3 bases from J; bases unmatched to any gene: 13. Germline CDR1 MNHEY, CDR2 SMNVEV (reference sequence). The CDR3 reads CASSLVQTGIYYNEQFF. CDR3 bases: TGTGCCAGCAGTCTAGTTCAGACAGGGATTTACTACAATGAGCAGTTCTTC.

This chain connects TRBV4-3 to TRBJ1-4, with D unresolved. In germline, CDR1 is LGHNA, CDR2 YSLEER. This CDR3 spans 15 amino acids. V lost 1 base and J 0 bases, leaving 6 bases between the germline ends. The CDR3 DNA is TGCGCCAGCAGCCAAGCGAACACAACTAATGAAAAACTGTTTTTT. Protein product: CASSQANTTNEKLFF.